This section outlines one T cell receptor beta chain sequence together with its context. Original processing methods: Estimated nucleated cell counts came from reference gene primer amplification. TCRdb's copy holds only in-frame clones and misses some; the assay was immunoSEQ multiplex PCR. The V and J calls and clone size were taken over from that table, and D and trimming were inferred from the DNA. The sample holds roughly 250,000 clones, over 75% seen once. The record originates from a study of blood T cell repertoires in COVID-19. Study overall: Whether acute or convalescent, the COVID-19 samples came from the United States, Italy and Spain. Nucleic acid was either cDNA or gDNA, and it came from T cells, B-cell-depleted T cells, or PBMCs.

The sequencing input was peripheral blood. The TCR sequence derives from a human donor in a cohort sampled during active COVID-19.

The CDR3: CASSLNTGVRTGELFF. The CDR3 DNA reads as TGTGCCAGCAGCTTAAATACAGGGGTTAGGACCGGGGAGCTGTTTTTT. This chain links TRBV7-9 with TRBJ2-2; 7 bases fit TRBD1. Germline values: CDR1 SEHNR, CDR2 FQNEAQ (reference sequence). This CDR3 is 16 amino acids long. With 2 bases clipped from V and 5 bases from J, the junction kept 8 bases outside the gene matches.